Below, 8 T cell receptor beta chains from the same sample are listed, as sequenced in a study of blood T cells in healthy people across ages. A J-beta primer mix and a sample-barcoded 5' primer were used in a second PCR of about 7 to 12 cycles. TCRdb processed the 5' RACE reads anew with MiXCR; each CDR3 protein has one entry. Of about 640,000 distinct CDR3 sequences listed, roughly 43% were seen once; the top ten hold 30%. The sequenced sample consisted of blood. The source is an older man in good health.

The chain uses TRBV6-2 or TRBV6-3 and TRBJ2-2; D unresolved. The CDR3 consists of 13 residues. The V end lost 5 bases, the J end lost 5 bases, and 9 bases lay between the germline ends. Germline-derived CDR1 and CDR2 are MNHEY and SVGEGT. The CDR3 coding sequence is TGTGCCAGCAGTCGAGTTGGGACCGGGGAGCTGTTTTTT. It translates to CASSRVGTGELFF.

This clonotype was seen more than once but under ten times. The chain couples TRBV7-2 to TRBJ2-1; D is uncertain. Trimming shortened V by 5 bases and J by 5 bases, and 10 bases separated the two germline ends. CDR3 size: 13 residues. The germline gives CDR1 SGHTA, CDR2 FQGNSA. CDR3 sequence reads: CASSPYPDNEQFF. The CDR3 nucleotides are TGTGCCAGCAGCCCCTACCCGGACAATGAGCAGTTCTTC.

This clonotype was seen a few times. V and J are TRBV14 and TRBJ2-2; D unresolved. V lost 5 bases, J lost 1 base, and 11 bases lay in between. CDR3 length: 15 residues. The germline CDR1 and CDR2 sequences are SGHDN and FVKESK. Here the CDR3 reads CASSFLSGNTGELFF. CDR3 sequence (DNA): TGTGCCAGCAGCTTTCTCTCAGGGAACACCGGGGAGCTGTTTTTT. The full variable domain, in which reference TRBV14 and TRBJ2-2 provide the parts outside the CDR3, is EAGVTQFPSHSVIEKGQTVTLRCDPISGHDNLYWYRRVMGKEIKFLLHFVKESKQDESGMPNNRFLAERTGGTYSTLKVQPAELEDSGVYFCASSFLSGNTGELFFGEGSRLTVL.

Turning to this clonotype: A read error is possible here, since a much larger clone lies one base away. The chain couples TRBV7-3 to TRBJ2-2, with no clear D. The CDR3 is 15 amino acids. Germline loops: CDR1 SGHTA, CDR2 FQGTGA. V lost 3 bases and J 6 bases, leaving 14 bases between the germline ends. Written as DNA, the CDR3 is TGTGCCAGCAGCTTCCAAGGGAATTGGGCCGGGGAGCTGTTTTTT. This codes for CASSFQGNWAGELFF.

The chain couples TRBV7-2 to TRBJ2-2, with D hard to call. The CDR3 spans 14 residues. Germline-derived CDR1 and CDR2 are SGHTA and FQGNSA. Between the trimmed V and J ends, which lost 7 bases and 3 bases, there was a span of 12 bases. CDR3 nucleotides: TGTGCCAGCAACTTCTCCAGAGACACCGGGGAGCTGTTTTTT. Amino acid sequence: CASNFSRDTGELFF. Full variable domain (missing parts from reference TRBV7-2 and TRBJ2-2): GAGVSQSPSNKVTEKGKDVELRCDPISGHTALYWYRQSLGQGLEFLIYFQGNSAPDKSGLPSDRFSAERTGGSVSTLTIQRTQQEDSAVYLCASNFSRDTGELFFGEGSRLTVL.

This clonotype has a single count. This chain uses TRBV4-1 with TRBJ2-2; D gene uncertain. V was pared by 0 bases and J by 5 bases, with 7 bases between. This CDR3 has 14 residues. The germline V gene has CDR1 MGHRA and CDR2 YSYEKL. Here the CDR3 reads CASSQDSETGELFF. The CDR3 DNA is TGCGCCAGCAGCCAAGATTCTGAGACCGGGGAGCTGTTTTTT.

The chain employs TRBV4-2 and TRBJ1-1; no clear D. The CDR3 spans 14 residues. Trimming left V 0 bases short and J 2 bases short, with 7 bases between. Per the germline V gene, CDR1 is LGHNA and CDR2 is YNFKEQ. In nucleotides, the CDR3 is TGTGCCAGCAGCCAAGATGTGGATAACACTGAAGCTTTCTTT. Residues: CASSQDVDNTEAFF.

The chain links TRBV7-2 to TRBJ2-1; D is undetermined. The CDR3 covers 13 residues. Germline assignment: CDR1 SGHTA and CDR2 FQGNSA. Trimming shortened V by 5 bases and J by 9 bases, and 14 bases separated the two germline ends. CDR3 DNA sequence: TGTGCCAGCAGCCCCAATGACGTGGGTGAGCAGTTCTTC. It codes for CASSPNDVGEQFF.